The T cell receptor beta chain under discussion was sequenced for a study of T cell responses to AZD1222 COVID-19 vaccine. This clone was observed a single time. Antigen specificity is unknown. V was cut by 6 bases and J by 5 bases, with 17 bases left in between. The germline V gene has CDR1 MNHEY and CDR2 SVGAGI. The CDR3 contains 15 residues. Whole-study results and caveats: The donor group comprised mostly white British people and more females; the analysis possibly underestimated clonal diversity. The study reported that nearly half of spike-specific TCRs target unmutated variant regions. The repertoires were collected only after the peak T cell response. Recipients of two AZD1222 doses showed rising Spike-specific TCR breadth and depth.

Some clones are missing from TCRdb's copy, which holds only in-frame ones; the method was immunoSEQ multiplex PCR. The table records around 100,000 clones, more than 85% of them present only once. The sample was peripheral blood, taken on day 0 of AZD1222 vaccination. The receptor was isolated from an adult in good health. The rearrangement joins TRBV6-5 to TRBJ1-5, with D possibly being TRBD1 (5 bases). The CDR3 DNA follows: TGTGCCAGCAGCCCCCCCCAGGGTATACATCAGCCCCAGCATTTT. Its protein is CASSPPQGIHQPQHF.